The following is a T cell receptor beta chain sequence with its context. Its antigen remains unknown. 13 Jbeta primers and 60 Vbeta primers were used for the PCR. Libraries were prepared by immunoSEQ multiplex PCR; TCRdb keeps only in-frame clonotypes and omits some of them. The sample consists of around 200,000 clones, over 80% of them appearing once. This specimen belongs to a study of cytomegalovirus exposure and HLA in healthy donors. The study, taken as a whole, reports: Follow-up analysis found HLA locus-dependent TCR association rates, highest for DRB1 and lowest for HLA-C. Productive rates of about 90% or about 30% were seen for most TCR beta V segments in an earlier analysis. Most sequenced TCRs were rare (though some public TCRs occurred in many donors).

This TCR derives from a middle-aged man in good health and CMV-seropositive. The sample taken for sequencing was PBMCs.

CDR3 sequence reads: CASSASPGEQYF. The CDR3 DNA is TGTGCCAGCAGCGCCAGTCCGGGCGAGCAGTACTTC. This sequence joins TRBV11-2 and TRBJ2-7; D gene unclear. The CDR3 contains 12 residues. The germline CDR1 and CDR2 sequences are SGHAT and FQNNGV. V lost 5 bases, J lost 6 bases, and 11 bases lay in between.